These T cell receptor beta chains were read from a single sample in a study of T cell repertoires in cytomegalovirus infection. MiXCR, run by TCRdb on the reads, gives a single entry per CDR3 protein. The data show roughly 310,000 distinct CDR3 sequences, around a sixth seen once. The sample taken for sequencing was PBMCs. These receptors were taken from a human donor in good health (CMV status not recorded). Some clones in this sample may be carry-over from other donors' samples. Both conserved end residues are part of each CDR3. Each record gives: CDR3 protein, CDR3 DNA, D gene, V gene, clone size, J gene. The D gene is left open where the match is weak. Expanded clones are given a class, and other clones once, few, many or no size at all.

cdr3_aa: CASSLAGGPAYNEQFF; cdr3_nt: TGTGCCAGCAGCTTGGCCGGGGGGCCGGCGTACAATGAGCAGTTCTTC; d_call: NA; v_call: TRBV5-8; clone_size: many; j_call: TRBJ2-1
cdr3_aa: CAISDRAAQPQHF; cdr3_nt: TGTGCCATCAGTGACAGGGCCGCTCAGCCCCAGCATTTT; d_call: NA; v_call: TRBV10-3; clone_size: NA; j_call: TRBJ1-5
cdr3_aa: CASSLAPGVVNYGYTF; cdr3_nt: TGTGCCAGCAGTTTAGCGCCAGGGGTAGTGAACTATGGCTACACCTTC; d_call: NA; v_call: TRBV12-3/TRBV12-4; clone_size: many; j_call: TRBJ1-2
cdr3_aa: CASSQETTQGSRGETQYF; cdr3_nt: TGTGCCAGCAGCCAAGAAACGACGCAGGGGTCCCGGGGAGAGACCCAGTACTTC; d_call: NA; v_call: TRBV4-2; clone_size: NA; j_call: TRBJ2-5
cdr3_aa: CASSMRLAGGHEQFF; cdr3_nt: TGTGCCAGTAGTATGAGACTAGCGGGGGGGCATGAGCAGTTCTTC; d_call: TRBD2; v_call: TRBV19; clone_size: many; j_call: TRBJ2-1
cdr3_aa: CATSGGGESYTQYF; cdr3_nt: TGTGCCACCAGTGGGGGAGGAGAATCATATACGCAGTATTTT; d_call: NA; v_call: TRBV24-1; clone_size: NA; j_call: TRBJ2-3
cdr3_aa: CASSLVGGPAGTGELFF; cdr3_nt: TGTGCCAGCAGCTTAGTAGGTGGACCCGCTGGCACCGGGGAGCTGTTTTTT; d_call: NA; v_call: TRBV11-2; clone_size: NA; j_call: TRBJ2-2
cdr3_aa: CASRTLGTYTGELFF; cdr3_nt: TGTGCCAGTAGGACTCTAGGGACCTACACCGGGGAGCTGTTTTTT; d_call: NA; v_call: TRBV19; clone_size: once; j_call: TRBJ2-2
cdr3_aa: CASSHQAPQEQFF; cdr3_nt: TGTGCCAGCAGCCATCAGGCTCCGCAAGAGCAGTTCTTC; d_call: NA; v_call: TRBV11-2; clone_size: NA; j_call: TRBJ2-1
cdr3_aa: CASTLEGFGYGYTF; cdr3_nt: TGTGCCAGCACCCTCGAGGGATTTGGCTATGGCTACACCTTC; d_call: NA; v_call: TRBV28; clone_size: NA; j_call: TRBJ1-2
cdr3_aa: CASSPTHSGANVLTF; cdr3_nt: TGTGCCAGCAGCCCAACACACTCTGGGGCCAACGTCCTGACTTTC; d_call: NA; v_call: TRBV7-2; clone_size: many; j_call: TRBJ2-6
cdr3_aa: CASSSQAGGFSNEQFF; cdr3_nt: TGTGCCAGCAGCTCCCAAGCGGGGGGCTTTTCCAATGAGCAGTTCTTC; d_call: TRBD2; v_call: TRBV7-2; clone_size: many; j_call: TRBJ2-1
cdr3_aa: CASSLERYTDTQYF; cdr3_nt: TGTGCCAGCAGCTTAGAACGTTACACAGATACGCAGTATTTT; d_call: NA; v_call: TRBV7-2; clone_size: few; j_call: TRBJ2-3
cdr3_aa: CASSYGTNQPQHF; cdr3_nt: TGTGCCAGCAGTTACGGGACAAATCAGCCCCAGCATTTT; d_call: NA; v_call: TRBV6-5; clone_size: many; j_call: TRBJ1-5
cdr3_aa: CASSPMDRDYGYTF; cdr3_nt: TGTGCCAGTAGTCCCATGGACAGGGACTATGGCTACACCTTC; d_call: TRBD1; v_call: TRBV19; clone_size: many; j_call: TRBJ1-2
cdr3_aa: CASSMEGNQPQHF; cdr3_nt: TGTGCCAGTAGTATGGAGGGCAATCAGCCCCAGCATTTT; d_call: NA; v_call: TRBV19; clone_size: medium-sized; j_call: TRBJ1-5
cdr3_aa: CASSRPGTVSYEQYF; cdr3_nt: TGTGCCAGCAGCCGCCCCGGGACAGTCTCCTACGAGCAGTACTTC; d_call: TRBD1; v_call: TRBV5-5; clone_size: many; j_call: TRBJ2-7
cdr3_aa: CASSIYEAEAFF; cdr3_nt: TGTGCCAGCAGTATCTACGAGGCTGAAGCTTTCTTT; d_call: NA; v_call: TRBV12-3/TRBV12-4; clone_size: many; j_call: TRBJ1-1
cdr3_aa: CASKGFSNQPQHF; cdr3_nt: TGTGCCAGCAAAGGGTTTAGCAATCAGCCCCAGCATTTT; d_call: NA; v_call: TRBV2; clone_size: few; j_call: TRBJ1-5
cdr3_aa: CASSLGTGGRTGELFF; cdr3_nt: TGTGCCAGCAGCTTGGGGACAGGGGGCCGAACCGGGGAGCTGTTTTTT; d_call: TRBD1; v_call: TRBV5-4; clone_size: few; j_call: TRBJ2-2
cdr3_aa: CASSQGGGAQSPLHF; cdr3_nt: TGTGCCAGCAGCCAGGGGGGGGGCGCCCAATCACCCCTCCACTTT; d_call: TRBD1; v_call: TRBV28; clone_size: NA; j_call: TRBJ1-6
cdr3_aa: CASSQLGTRVAEAFF; cdr3_nt: TGTGCCAGCAGTCAACTAGGGACACGGGTGGCTGAAGCTTTCTTT; d_call: NA; v_call: TRBV6-6; clone_size: many; j_call: TRBJ1-1
cdr3_aa: CASSSPRDRGAFDHEQFF; cdr3_nt: TGTGCCAGCAGTTCCCCGCGGGACAGGGGGGCATTTGACCATGAGCAGTTCTTC; d_call: TRBD1; v_call: TRBV12-3/TRBV12-4; clone_size: NA; j_call: TRBJ2-1
cdr3_aa: CASSDPAFSQGISAFF; cdr3_nt: TGTGCCAGCAGTGATCCTGCGTTTTCGCAGGGGATTTCAGCTTTCTTT; d_call: NA; v_call: TRBV28; clone_size: many; j_call: TRBJ1-1
cdr3_aa: CASSDWTGGLTGELFF; cdr3_nt: TGTGCCAGCAGCGACTGGACAGGGGGCCTCACCGGGGAGCTGTTTTTT; d_call: TRBD1; v_call: TRBV7-9; clone_size: many; j_call: TRBJ2-2
cdr3_aa: CASSSKGTGLMNEQFF; cdr3_nt: TGTGCCAGCAGCTCGAAGGGGACAGGGCTAATGAATGAGCAGTTCTTC; d_call: TRBD1; v_call: TRBV5-4; clone_size: NA; j_call: TRBJ2-1
cdr3_aa: CASSQDPSGWRTEAFF; cdr3_nt: TGTGCCAGCAGCCAAGACCCTTCGGGGTGGCGAACTGAAGCTTTCTTT; d_call: NA; v_call: TRBV4-2; clone_size: few; j_call: TRBJ1-1
cdr3_aa: CASSQSNSYNEQFF; cdr3_nt: TGTGCCAGCAGTCAATCTAATTCCTACAATGAGCAGTTCTTC; d_call: NA; v_call: TRBV6-5; clone_size: few; j_call: TRBJ2-1
cdr3_aa: CASSFGTSTQPQHF; cdr3_nt: TGTGCCAGCAGCTTCGGTACCTCCACTCAGCCCCAGCATTTT; d_call: NA; v_call: TRBV7-9; clone_size: many; j_call: TRBJ1-5
cdr3_aa: CASSQDERQGTYEQYF; cdr3_nt: TGCGCCAGCAGCCAAGATGAGAGGCAGGGGACCTACGAGCAGTACTTC; d_call: NA; v_call: TRBV4-3; clone_size: few; j_call: TRBJ2-7
cdr3_aa: CASSYRDRVFTDTQYF; cdr3_nt: TGTGCCAGCAGTTACAGGGACAGGGTTTTCACAGATACGCAGTATTTT; d_call: TRBD1; v_call: TRBV6-8; clone_size: NA; j_call: TRBJ2-3
cdr3_aa: CASLEAGNEQYF; cdr3_nt: TGTGCCAGCTTAGAGGCAGGGAACGAGCAGTACTTC; d_call: NA; v_call: TRBV7-9; clone_size: few; j_call: TRBJ2-7
cdr3_aa: CASSQEWRAAGSYNEQFF; cdr3_nt: TGTGCCAGCAGCCAAGAGTGGCGGGCGGCAGGGTCCTACAATGAGCAGTTCTTC; d_call: NA; v_call: TRBV4-2; clone_size: few; j_call: TRBJ2-1
cdr3_aa: CASGEGGQGSDTQYF; cdr3_nt: TGTGCCAGCGGGGAGGGAGGACAGGGAAGCGATACGCAGTATTTT; d_call: NA; v_call: TRBV4-2; clone_size: few; j_call: TRBJ2-3
cdr3_aa: CSVTGNNSPLHF; cdr3_nt: TGCAGTGTGACAGGGAATAATTCACCCCTCCACTTT; d_call: TRBD1; v_call: TRBV20-1; clone_size: few; j_call: TRBJ1-6
cdr3_aa: CASSILEGNEQFF; cdr3_nt: TGTGCCAGTAGTATACTAGAGGGGAATGAGCAGTTCTTC; d_call: NA; v_call: TRBV19; clone_size: NA; j_call: TRBJ2-1
cdr3_aa: CASSVDRRGRVGANVLTF; cdr3_nt: TGTGCCAGCAGCGTTGACCGGAGGGGGCGGGTTGGGGCCAACGTCCTGACTTTC; d_call: NA; v_call: TRBV7-2; clone_size: many; j_call: TRBJ2-6